The entry below gives a single T cell receptor beta chain sequence along with its context. The PCR used 60 Vbeta and 13 Jbeta primers. The protocol was immunoSEQ multiplex PCR, while the TCRdb copy is restricted to in-frame clones and leaves out a portion. The sample holds 95,000 to 100,000 clones, more than 60% seen once. The data belong to a study of cytomegalovirus exposure and HLA in healthy donors. Germline lookup yields CDR1 GTSNPN and CDR2 SVGIG (reference sequence). V was shortened by 5 bases and J by 2 bases, with 15 bases between the two germline ends. CDR3 length equals 15 residues. The TCR originated in a human donor in good health. Specimen: PBMCs. The genes are TRBV30 and TRBJ1-4; tentative D call: TRBD1 (6 bases). The CDR3 DNA is TGTGCCTGGGGCCAGGGGCGGGGGACTAATGAAAAACTGTTTTTT. Amino acids: CAWGQGRGTNEKLFF.